Each of the 7 T cell receptor beta chains below was sequenced from the same sample in a study of OX40 agonist ivuxolimab in advanced cancers. Clones were read by immunoSEQ multiplex PCR, and TCRdb kept only the in-frame ones, dropping some. The sample carries about 80,000 clones, about four fifths recorded once. Specimen: CD4+ or CD8+ T cells sorted from blood, collected in a trial of the OX40 agonist ivuxolimab. The receptors here all came from an adult with an advanced solid tumor such as melanoma, head and neck, liver or kidney cancer.

This clone has just a few counts. The chain links TRBV6-6 to TRBJ1-5, with TRBD1 as a possible D gene (6 bases). Trimming left V 7 bases short and J 3 bases short, with 16 bases between. Germline loops: CDR1 MNHNY, CDR2 SVGAGI (reference sequence). The CDR3 is 15 residues long. CDR3 DNA: TGTGCCAGCATTCGGTCCGGACAGAACAATCAGCCCCAGCATTTT. Translating it yields CASIRSGQNNQPQHF.

This sequence joins TRBV5-4 and TRBJ1-1; TRBD1 matches at 7 bases. The CDR3 length is 13 residues. The germline V gene has CDR1 SGHNT and CDR2 YYREEE (reference sequence). Trimming at V came to 6 bases and at J to 10 bases, leaving 12 bases not matched to a gene. DNA for the CDR3: TGTGCCAGCACCCATCCCGACAGGGATGGAGCTTTCTTT. This gives the protein CASTHPDRDGAFF.

This clone was counted only a few times. CDR3: CASSQALRLAGTKNIQYF. The CDR3 coding sequence is TGCGCCAGCAGCCAAGCACTAAGACTAGCGGGTACCAAAAACATTCAGTACTTC. V is TRBV5-1 and J is TRBJ2-4; TRBD2 matches at 10 bases. Germline V gives CDR1 SGHRS, CDR2 YFSETQ. The CDR3 runs to 18 residues. Losses at the gene ends were 4 bases for V and 2 bases for J; bases not matched to a gene: 12.

In regard to this clone: Within the sample, other DNA sequences also encode this same CDR3. The rearrangement joins TRBV7-9 to TRBJ2-7, with D perhaps TRBD2 (5 bases). V was shortened by 0 bases and J by 3 bases, with 9 bases between the two germline ends. Per germline, CDR1 SEHNR and CDR2 FQNEAQ (reference sequence). The CDR3 has 14 residues. CDR3 protein: CASSLAGVDYEQYF. The CDR3 DNA reads as TGTGCCAGCAGCTTAGCCGGGGTGGACTACGAGCAGTACTTC.

The rearrangement uses TRBV10-3 and TRBJ2-5; unclear D gene. CDR1 ENHRY and CDR2 SYGVKD come from the germline V gene. Trimming took 2 bases from V and 2 from J, leaving 6 bases between them. The CDR3 length is 13 residues. CDR3 amino acids: CAISEGRQETQYF. The DNA for the CDR3 is TGTGCCATCAGTGAGGGACGTCAAGAGACCCAGTACTTC.

The chain combines TRBV5-1 with TRBJ2-2, with D perhaps TRBD1 or TRBD2 (6 bases each). CDR3 size: 15 residues. With 1 base removed from V and 3 bases from J, the gap between germline ends came to 10 bases. Per germline, CDR1 SGHRS and CDR2 YFSETQ. The CDR3 reads CASSLWGADTGELFF. The CDR3 coding sequence is TGCGCCAGCAGCTTGTGGGGGGCGGACACCGGGGAGCTGTTTTTT.

The chain links TRBV21-1 to TRBJ1-3; the D call TRBD1 from the table was never checked on the DNA. TRBV21-1 is a recognized pseudogene. The CDR3 loop spans 15 amino acids. CDR3 protein: CASSKVQGTGNTIYF. CDR3 bases: TGTGCCAGCAGCAAAGTCCAGGGAACTGGAAACACCATATATTTT.